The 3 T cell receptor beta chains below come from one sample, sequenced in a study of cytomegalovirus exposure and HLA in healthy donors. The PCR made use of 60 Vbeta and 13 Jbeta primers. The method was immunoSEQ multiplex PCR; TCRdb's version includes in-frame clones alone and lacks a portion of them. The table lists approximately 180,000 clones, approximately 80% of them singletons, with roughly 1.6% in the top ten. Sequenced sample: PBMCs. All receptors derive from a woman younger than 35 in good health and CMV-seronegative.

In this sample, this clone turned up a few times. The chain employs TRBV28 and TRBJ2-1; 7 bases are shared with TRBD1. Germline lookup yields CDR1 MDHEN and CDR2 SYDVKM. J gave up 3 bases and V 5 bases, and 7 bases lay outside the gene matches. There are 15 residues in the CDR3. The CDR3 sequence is CASSPRGRIYNEQFF. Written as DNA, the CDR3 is TGTGCCAGCAGTCCAAGGGGGCGCATCTACAATGAGCAGTTCTTC. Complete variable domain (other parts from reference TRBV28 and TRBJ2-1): DVKVTQSSRYLVKRTGEKVFLECVQDMDHENMFWYRQDPGLGLRLIYFSYDVKMKEKGDIPEGYSVSREKKERFSLILESASTNQTSMYLCASSPRGRIYNEQFFGPGTRLTVL.

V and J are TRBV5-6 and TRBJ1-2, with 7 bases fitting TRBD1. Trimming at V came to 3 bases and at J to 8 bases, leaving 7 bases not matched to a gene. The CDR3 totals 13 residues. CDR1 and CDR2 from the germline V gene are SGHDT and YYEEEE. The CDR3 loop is CASSWGTALGYTF. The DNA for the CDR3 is TGTGCCAGCAGCTGGGGGACAGCTTTAGGCTACACCTTC.

Here the CDR3 DNA reads TGTGCCAGCAGAGCCCTTACAGGGAGTGGTGAAAAACTGTTTTTT. It specifies CASRALTGSGEKLFF. V gene TRBV2 combines with J gene TRBJ1-4; a possible D gene is TRBD1 (6 bases). V was trimmed by 6 bases and J by 7 bases, leaving 18 bases between them. The germline gives CDR1 SNHLY, CDR2 FYNNEI. This CDR3 is built from 15 residues.